These 16 T cell receptor beta chains originate from one sample sequenced in a study of control samples from healthy donors and cancer patients. TCRdb's copy holds only in-frame clones and misses some; the assay was immunoSEQ multiplex PCR. The sample lists around 30,000 clones; approximately 94% were seen once. Sequenced input: PBMCs. These receptors all stem from a man in his forties with colorectal cancer.

This clone came up once. Other nucleotide sequences in the sample specify the same CDR3. The chain employs TRBV5-1 and TRBJ2-5, with a tentative D call TRBD2 (6 bases). Germline loops: CDR1 SGHRS, CDR2 YFSETQ. V lost 6 bases, J lost 2 bases, and 11 bases lay in between. The CDR3 extends over 13 amino acids. The CDR3 protein is CASNGGGQETQYF. CDR3 DNA sequence: TGCGCCAGCAATGGCGGAGGGCAAGAGACCCAGTACTTC.

The gene calls are TRBV5-8 and TRBJ2-1, with TRBD1 as a possible D gene (5 bases). Trimming removed 4 bases from V and 9 bases from J, with 17 bases in between. The CDR3 is 14 residues long. Germline V lookup: CDR1 SGHTS, CDR2 YDEGEE. CDR3 residues: CASSRRQGRTEQFF. The CDR3 coding sequence is TGTGCCAGCAGCCGAAGGCAGGGAAGAACTGAGCAGTTCTTC.

This clone was observed once. The gene calls are TRBV11-2 and TRBJ1-1; possible D gene TRBD1, 5 bases. CDR1 is SGHAT and CDR2 is FQNNGV in the germline V gene. The CDR3 runs 16 residues. The V and J ends lost 5 bases and 0 bases respectively, with 16 bases between them. The CDR3 bases are TGTGCCAGCAGCCCATGGGTGGGGGTCATGAACACTGAAGCTTTCTTT. Translated, it gives CASSPWVGVMNTEAFF.

J is TRBJ2-2 and V is TRBV19, with D uncertain. CDR1 LNHDA and CDR2 SQIVND come from the germline V gene (reference sequence). Between the trimmed V and J ends, which lost 9 bases and 5 bases, there was a span of 16 bases. The CDR3 extends over 14 amino acids. The CDR3 nucleotides read TGTGCCAGCCTAAGAACCGGCCGAACCGGGGAGCTGTTTTTT. This gives the protein CASLRTGRTGELFF.

The J gene is TRBJ2-7, the V gene TRBV2; TRBD1 matches 8 bases. Germline loops: CDR1 SNHLY, CDR2 FYNNEI. This CDR3 contains 13 residues. Trimming removed 7 bases from V and 1 base from J; junction bases left unmatched: 3. In nucleotides, the CDR3 is TGTGCCAGCACGGGACAGGAATCCTACGAGCAGTACTTC. Amino acids: CASTGQESYEQYF.

The CDR3 DNA reads TGTGCCTGGAGTGTCGGGGGCTCCTTAGGGGAGCAGTACTTC. It yields the protein CAWSVGGSLGEQYF. The chain employs TRBV30 and TRBJ2-7; D is tentatively TRBD1 or TRBD2 (6 bases each). The germline gives CDR1 GTSNPN, CDR2 SVGIG (reference sequence). The CDR3 extends over 14 amino acids. V was cut by 0 bases and J by 7 bases, with 16 bases left in between. The whole variable domain, remainder taken from reference TRBV30 and TRBJ2-7, is SQTIHQWPATLVQPVGSPLSLECTVEGTSNPNLYWYRQAAGRGLQLLFYSVGIGQISSEVPQNLSASRPQDRQFILSSKKLLLSDSGFYLCAWSVGGSLGEQYFGPGTRLTVT.

The chain links TRBV5-6 to TRBJ1-1; D is possibly TRBD1 (6 bases). The ends were cut back, 4 bases at V and 0 bases at J, with 10 bases in the middle. CDR3 size: 14 residues. The germline V gene has CDR1 SGHDT and CDR2 YYEEEE. The CDR3 DNA follows: TGTGCCAGCAGCGCGGACAGAGTGAACACTGAAGCTTTCTTT. Translated, it gives CASSADRVNTEAFF. Supplemented by reference TRBV5-6 and TRBJ1-1, the full variable domain reads DAGVTQSPTHLIKTRGQQVTLRCSPKSGHDTVSWYQQALGQGPQFIFQYYEEEERQRGNFPDRFSGHQFPNYSSELNVNALLLGDSALYLCASSADRVNTEAFFGQGTRLTVV.

The chain uses TRBV5-8 and TRBJ1-5; D is ambiguous. CDR3 length: 14 residues. The germline V gene has CDR1 SGHTS and CDR2 YDEGEE. Trimming pared 4 bases from V and 0 bases from J, leaving 8 bases between. The CDR3 here is CASSHSYSNQPQHF. The CDR3 DNA reads as TGTGCCAGCAGCCACAGTTATAGCAATCAGCCCCAGCATTTT.

The CDR3 DNA reads as TGTGCCAGCAGACGTAGCGAGCTAGAGACCCAGTACTTC. Amino acids: CASRRSELETQYF. The chain links TRBV7-9 to TRBJ2-5, with TRBD2 as a possible D gene (5 bases). This CDR3 has 13 residues. The V end lost 6 bases, the J end lost 4 bases, and 12 bases lay between the germline ends. Per germline, CDR1 SEHNR and CDR2 FQNEAQ (reference sequence).

This clone has just one count. V gene TRBV3-1 (or the pseudogene TRBV3-2) combines with J gene TRBJ2-5; D possibly corresponds to TRBD1 (5 bases). The CDR3 covers 15 residues. The V gene lost 0 bases and the J gene lost 3 bases, with 11 bases spanning the gap. Germline assignment: CDR1 LGHDT and CDR2 YNNKEL (reference sequence). CDR3 nucleotides: TGTGCCAGCAGCCAAGAAGCGACAGCAAAAGAGACCCAGTACTTC. The encoded protein is CASSQEATAKETQYF.

This sequence joins TRBV7-6 and TRBJ1-3, with TRBD1 matching 7 bases. This CDR3 has 16 amino acids. CDR1 SGHVS and CDR2 FNYEAQ come from the germline V gene. V shed 5 bases and J 0 bases; nucleotides not matched to a gene: 7. The CDR3 region has the DNA TGTGCCAGCAGCCTAGGACAGGCCTACTCTGGAAACACCATATATTTT. It codes for CASSLGQAYSGNTIYF.

The sample holds one count of this clone. The chain carries TRBV5-1 and TRBJ2-3; TRBD2 matches 9 bases. CDR3 length: 15 amino acids. Per germline, CDR1 SGHRS and CDR2 YFSETQ. The V gene end was trimmed by 2 bases and the J gene end by 3 bases; junction bases not matched to a gene: 4. The CDR3 region is CASSLAGGWTDTQYF. CDR3 bases: TGCGCCAGCAGCTTAGCGGGGGGATGGACAGATACGCAGTATTTT.

The rearrangement links TRBV7-9 to TRBJ1-1; D not certain. Looked up from germline, CDR1 is SEHNR and CDR2 is FQNEAQ (reference sequence). Between the trimmed V and J ends, which lost 2 bases and 6 bases, there was a span of 4 bases. CDR3 length equals 11 residues. The DNA for the CDR3 is TGTGCCAGCAGCTTAAAGGCTGAAGCTTTCTTT. It encodes CASSLKAEAFF.

This chain links TRBV5-4 with TRBJ1-3, with no clear D. The germline V gene has CDR1 SGHNT and CDR2 YYREEE (reference sequence). This CDR3 is built from 12 residues. V lost 4 bases, J lost 4 bases, and 6 bases lay in between. CDR3 sequence reads: CASSQTGNTIYF. CDR3 sequence (DNA): TGTGCCAGCAGCCAGACGGGAAACACCATATATTTT.

The V gene is TRBV9, the J gene TRBJ2-5, with D uncertain. The V end lost 0 bases, the J end lost 3 bases, and 9 bases lay between the germline ends. The germline CDR1 and CDR2 sequences are SGDLS and YYNGEE. This CDR3 spans 14 amino acids. The CDR3 DNA reads as TGTGCCAGCAGCGTAGGGTGGGCAGAAGAGACCCAGTACTTC. This gives the protein CASSVGWAEETQYF.

The chain is built from TRBV12-5 and TRBJ2-7; D uncertain. The germline CDR1 and CDR2 sequences are LGHNT and FRNRAP. This CDR3 has 14 residues. Trimming pared 7 bases from V and 3 bases from J, leaving 16 bases between. The CDR3 nucleotides read TGTGCTAGTGCTAAGAAGACCAAATACTACGAGCAGTACTTC. It yields the protein CASAKKTKYYEQYF.